These 28 T cell receptor beta chains came from one sample sequenced in a study of T cell responses to AZD1222 COVID-19 vaccine. TCRdb keeps only in-frame clones here, not all; method: immunoSEQ multiplex PCR. The sample lists roughly 100,000 clones; about nine tenths were seen once. Sequencing was performed on peripheral blood, taken 28 days after the second dose of the MenACWY control vaccine. These receptors were taken from an adult who received the MenACWY meningococcal vaccine as a control.

The V call is TRBV7-3, the J call TRBJ2-3; tentatively, D is TRBD1 (6 bases). The germline CDR1 and CDR2 sequences are SGHTA and FQGTGA. The CDR3 totals 14 residues. V gave up 4 bases and J gave up 1 base, with 9 bases separating them. The CDR3 spells CASSSDRGTDTQYF. CDR3 bases: TGTGCCAGCAGCTCGGACAGAGGCACAGATACGCAGTATTTT.

The chain has TRBV7-2 and TRBJ1-5; TRBD1 aligns across 11 bases. This CDR3 has 15 amino acids. Per the germline V gene, CDR1 is SGHTA and CDR2 is FQGNSA. Unmatched junction bases numbered 5, after V lost 6 bases and J lost 4 bases. CDR3 protein: CASRPGTGGNQPQHF. CDR3 nucleotide sequence: TGTGCCAGCAGGCCTGGGACAGGGGGAAATCAGCCCCAGCATTTT.

This rearrangement joins TRBV10-3 to TRBJ2-7; 9 nucleotides align to TRBD2. V gave up 6 bases and J gave up 2 bases; unmatched junction bases: 5. The CDR3 covers 14 residues. The germline CDR1 and CDR2 sequences are ENHRY and SYGVKD. The chain's CDR3 is CAISKRGETYEQYF. The CDR3, as DNA: TGTGCCATCAGCAAGCGGGGGGAGACCTACGAGCAGTACTTC.

The V and J genes are TRBV10-3 and TRBJ1-2; D not resolved. The CDR3 runs to 13 residues. V dropped 4 bases and J dropped 4 bases, with 10 bases sitting between them. Germline lookup yields CDR1 ENHRY and CDR2 SYGVKD. This CDR3 reads CAISAGVAYGYTF. For the CDR3, the DNA is TGTGCCATCAGTGCTGGTGTAGCCTATGGCTACACCTTC.

The chain joins TRBV11-2 to TRBJ1-5, with a possible D match to TRBD1 (5 bases). The V gene's germline CDR1 is SGHAT and CDR2 FQNNGV. Trimming cost V 8 bases and J 7 bases, with 18 bases left between them. CDR3 length: 14 amino acids. The CDR3 region is CASGEGLGHQPQHF. DNA of the CDR3: TGTGCCAGCGGGGAGGGGCTGGGTCACCAGCCCCAGCATTTT.

The chain uses TRBV7-2 and TRBJ1-2; 7 nucleotides match TRBD1. V was clipped by 6 bases and J by 2 bases; unmatched bases: 3. This CDR3 spans 13 amino acids. Germline CDR1 and CDR2: SGHTA and FQGNSA. The CDR3 protein is CASRKGQNYGYTF. The CDR3 DNA follows: TGTGCCAGCAGGAAGGGACAGAACTATGGCTACACCTTC.

Points on this clone: The same CDR3 also results from other DNA sequences found in this sample. The V and J genes are TRBV7-3 and TRBJ2-3, with D perhaps matching TRBD2 (6 bases). CDR3 length: 14 amino acids. CDR1 SGHTA and CDR2 FQGTGA come from the germline V gene. The V end was cut by 0 bases, the J end by 3 bases, with 7 bases between. The CDR3 reads CASSLTGGTDTQYF. The DNA for the CDR3 is TGTGCCAGCAGCTTAACGGGGGGAACAGATACGCAGTATTTT.

In its sample, this clone was seen a few times. V and J are TRBV15 and TRBJ1-6; D is possibly TRBD1 (6 bases). The CDR3 consists of 17 residues. CDR1 and CDR2 (germline): LNHNV, YYDKDF (reference sequence). Deletions cut 0 bases from V and 5 bases from J, with 14 bases between. CDR3: CATSRDRIRQDNSPLHF. The DNA for the CDR3 is TGTGCCACCAGCAGAGATCGCATTAGACAGGATAATTCACCCCTCCACTTT.

This chain joins TRBV11-3 and TRBJ2-2, with TRBD2 matching 8 bases. CDR1 is SGHNT and CDR2 is YENEEA in the germline V gene. V lost 1 base to trimming and J lost 7 bases; unmatched junction nucleotides: 5. The CDR3 has 15 residues. The CDR3 nucleotides read TGTGCCAGCAGCTTAGTACGGGGGGGCCGCGGGGAGCTGTTTTTT. Residues: CASSLVRGGRGELFF. Using reference TRBV11-3 and TRBJ2-2 for the parts outside the CDR3, the full variable domain is EAGVVQSPRYKIIEKKQPVAFWCNPISGHNTLYWYLQNLGQGPELLIRYENEEAVDDSQLPKDRFSAERLKGVDSTLKIQPAELGDSAVYLCASSLVRGGRGELFFGEGSRLTVL.

J is TRBJ1-3 and V is TRBV4-1, with no clear D. Trimming took 5 bases from V and 1 from J, leaving 12 bases between them. CDR3 length: 15 residues. From germline, CDR1 is MGHRA and CDR2 YSYEKL. CDR3 region: CASSEGHGSGNTIYF. The CDR3 DNA is TGCGCCAGCAGCGAAGGGCATGGTTCTGGAAACACCATATATTTT.

The genes are TRBV27 and TRBJ1-1; D gene uncertain. Germline lookup yields CDR1 MNHEY and CDR2 SMNVEV (reference sequence). The CDR3 has 12 amino acids. Deletions cut 9 bases from V and 6 bases from J, with 14 bases between. The chain's CDR3 is CASFGRDPEAFF. CDR3 coding DNA: TGTGCCAGTTTCGGCCGGGATCCTGAAGCTTTCTTT.

The chain has TRBV4-1 and TRBJ1-5; the D is unclear. With 4 bases removed from V and 5 bases from J, the gap between germline ends came to 15 bases. The germline V gene has CDR1 MGHRA and CDR2 YSYEKL. The CDR3 spans 15 residues. The CDR3 nucleotides are TGCGCCAGCAGCCCCTTACCCAGTACAGATCAGCCCCAGCATTTT. This gives the protein CASSPLPSTDQPQHF.

This chain connects TRBV29-1 to TRBJ2-5, with D maybe TRBD2 (5 bases). The CDR3 contains 13 residues. V lost 8 bases and J 3 bases, leaving 16 bases between the germline ends. Per germline, CDR1 SQVTM and CDR2 ANQGSEA. CDR3 in amino acids: CSHIGVPKETQYF. The CDR3 bases are TGCAGCCACATCGGGGTGCCGAAAGAGACCCAGTACTTC.

This clone was observed once. The rearrangement joins TRBV24-1 to TRBJ2-5; D gene ambiguous. Germline V lookup: CDR1 KGHDR, CDR2 SFDVKD. Trimming removed 6 bases at V and 1 base at J, with 14 bases between. The CDR3 is 15 residues long. CDR3 loop: CATSSVGSTQETQYF. Written as DNA, the CDR3 is TGTGCCACCAGTAGCGTCGGCAGTACCCAAGAGACCCAGTACTTC.

The V and J genes are TRBV28 and TRBJ2-7; TRBD1 aligns across 9 bases. This CDR3 comprises 17 residues. Looked up from germline, CDR1 is MDHEN and CDR2 is SYDVKM. Losses at the gene ends were 6 bases for V and 3 bases for J; bases not matched to a gene: 15. The CDR3 coding sequence is TGTGCCAGCAGCTTACCGTGGGGGGACAGGGATTACTACGAGCAGTACTTC. Translating gives CASSLPWGDRDYYEQYF.

This clone was picked up a small number of times. This chain joins TRBV2 and TRBJ2-1; 8 nucleotides align to TRBD2. This CDR3 contains 17 residues. The trim removed 1 base at V and 4 bases at J, leaving 9 bases unmatched. The germline CDR1 and CDR2 sequences are SNHLY and FYNNEI. In DNA form, the CDR3 reads TGTGCCAGCAGTGAAGGTTTTCCTAGCGGGCCATACAATGAGCAGTTCTTC. It is translated as CASSEGFPSGPYNEQFF.

The chain recombines TRBV4-1 with TRBJ2-7; 9 nucleotides align to TRBD1. Trimming cost V 5 bases and J 7 bases; bases outside gene matches: 9. This CDR3 has 14 residues. CDR1 and CDR2 from the germline V gene are MGHRA and YSYEKL. The CDR3 is CASSYRTGDREQYF. CDR3 nucleotide sequence: TGCGCCAGCAGCTACCGGACAGGGGATCGGGAGCAGTACTTC.

The rearrangement links TRBV20-1 to TRBJ1-5, with D unresolved. The germline V gene has CDR1 DFQATT and CDR2 SNEGSKA (reference sequence). Between the trimmed V and J ends, which lost 3 bases and 1 base, there was a span of 7 bases. The CDR3 loop spans 13 amino acids. CDR3 sequence reads: CSASKGSNQPQHF. The DNA of the CDR3 is TGCAGTGCTAGTAAAGGGAGCAATCAGCCCCAGCATTTT.

The chain joins TRBV4-2 to TRBJ1-1; the match to TRBD1 covers 10 bases. Trimming took 1 base from V and 4 from J; bases not matched to a gene: 6. The length of the CDR3 is 16 residues. Germline V gene data show CDR1 as LGHNA and CDR2 as YNFKEQ. This CDR3 reads CASSQGRQGASTEAFF. Written as DNA, the CDR3 is TGTGCCAGCAGCCAAGGCCGACAGGGGGCAAGCACTGAAGCTTTCTTT.

The CDR3: CASSQGGTSNTEAFF. In nucleotides, the CDR3 is TGTGCCAGCAGCCAAGGAGGGACATCGAACACTGAAGCTTTCTTT. The rearrangement links TRBV4-2 to TRBJ1-1; D might be TRBD1 (6 bases). Germline CDR1 is LGHNA and CDR2 is YNFKEQ. V was shortened by 1 base and J by 1 base, with 10 bases between the two germline ends. CDR3 length: 15 residues.

The rearrangement uses TRBV2 and TRBJ1-6, with a tentative D call TRBD1 (5 bases). This CDR3 is 14 amino acids long. Germline V gene sequence: CDR1 SNHLY, CDR2 FYNNEI. V lost 6 bases and J 7 bases, leaving 13 bases between the germline ends. The CDR3 here is CASRGGVANSPLHF. As DNA, the CDR3 is TGTGCCAGCAGGGGAGGGGTCGCGAATTCACCCCTCCACTTT.

J is TRBJ1-1 and V is TRBV19; TRBD1 matches at 7 bases. The germline V gene encodes CDR1 LNHDA and CDR2 SQIVND (reference sequence). The CDR3 consists of 14 residues. J was trimmed by 3 bases and V by 3 bases; bases with no gene match: 4. This CDR3 is CASSMFGTDTEAFF. CDR3 DNA sequence: TGTGCCAGTAGTATGTTCGGGACAGACACTGAAGCTTTCTTT.

The chain employs TRBV28 and TRBJ2-7; the match to TRBD1 covers 9 bases. Germline V gene lookup returns CDR1 MDHEN and CDR2 SYDVKM. The trim removed 10 bases at V and 3 bases at J, leaving 13 bases unmatched. This CDR3 is 15 amino acids long. The CDR3 bases are TGTGCCACCCTCCGGTTCGGGACAGGGAACTACGAGCAGTACTTC. As protein: CATLRFGTGNYEQYF.

This clone came up a few times. V gene TRBV27 combines with J gene TRBJ2-1, with TRBD2 as a possible D gene (7 bases). CDR1 is MNHEY, CDR2 SMNVEV, per germline (reference sequence). This CDR3 is 13 amino acids long. V was cut by 3 bases and J by 9 bases, with 12 bases left in between. The CDR3 sequence: CASSFQGGGEQFF. As DNA, the CDR3 is TGTGCCAGCAGTTTCCAAGGGGGGGGTGAGCAGTTCTTC.

The chain is built from TRBV7-6 and TRBJ1-3, with 12 bases matching TRBD1. V was pared by 5 bases and J by 4 bases, with 6 bases of the junction left unmatched. CDR3 length equals 16 residues. Per germline, CDR1 SGHVS and CDR2 FNYEAQ. In DNA form, the CDR3 reads TGTGCCAGCAGCGATGGGACAGGGGGCGCCGGAAACACCATATATTTT. Protein: CASSDGTGGAGNTIYF.

The genes are TRBV7-8 and TRBJ2-1, with 12 bases identical to TRBD2. The CDR3 sequence is 19 residues long. V was clipped by 5 bases and J by 4 bases; unmatched bases: 15. Per the germline V gene, CDR1 is SGHVS and CDR2 is FQNEAQ. This CDR3 is CASSRQTSGGPSPYNEQFF. In DNA form, the CDR3 reads TGTGCCAGCAGCCGCCAGACTAGCGGGGGCCCATCCCCTTACAATGAGCAGTTCTTC.

Here the CDR3 DNA reads TGTGCCAGCAGTTTTAACAAGGCAGGCGGAACTGAAGCTTTCTTT. Its protein product is CASSFNKAGGTEAFF. J is TRBJ1-1 and V is TRBV28; D gene ambiguous. This CDR3 has 15 amino acids. Germline-derived CDR1 and CDR2 are MDHEN and SYDVKM. Trimming took off 3 bases at V and 5 bases at J, with 16 bases between the two ends.

V is TRBV18 and J is TRBJ2-7; 10 bases line up with TRBD1. The CDR3 sequence is 15 residues long. Germline CDR1 and CDR2: KGHSH and LQKENI. V dropped 5 bases and J dropped 5; count of bases not matched to a gene: 9. CDR3 bases: TGTGCCAGCTCATCCTGGGGGACAGGGGTCCACGAGCAGTACTTC. Its translation is CASSSWGTGVHEQYF.